These 16 T cell receptor beta chains originate from one sample sequenced in a study of cytomegalovirus exposure and HLA in healthy donors. The PCR had 60 Vbeta and 13 Jbeta primers. Clones were read by immunoSEQ multiplex PCR, and TCRdb kept only the in-frame ones, dropping some. This sample carries 170,000 or so clones, around 84% of them seen once, and the ten largest clones take 5% to 7%. Material: PBMCs. These receptors were obtained from a man between 45 and 60 years old in good health and CMV-seropositive.

The V call is TRBV27, the J call TRBJ2-1; 8 nucleotides line up with TRBD2. V gave up 2 bases and J gave up 4 bases; unmatched junction bases: 4. Germline V gene lookup returns CDR1 MNHEY and CDR2 SMNVEV (reference sequence). The CDR3 is 15 amino acids. The DNA for the CDR3 is TGTGCCAGCAGTTTAAGTAGCGGGGCGTACAATGAGCAGTTCTTC. It specifies CASSLSSGAYNEQFF.

The V call is TRBV19, the J call TRBJ2-7, with 9 bases that match TRBD2. Looked up from germline, CDR1 is LNHDA and CDR2 is SQIVND (reference sequence). The CDR3 totals 14 residues. V gave up 2 bases and J gave up 1 base; unmatched junction bases: 0. For the CDR3, the DNA is TGTGCCAGTAGTATAAGCGGGAGGTCCTACGAGCAGTACGTC. Translation: CASSISGRSYEQYV.

J is TRBJ2-3 and V is TRBV5-1; 7 nucleotides agree with TRBD2. The CDR3 totals 16 residues. V lost 0 bases and J lost 5; bases outside the gene matches: 9. Germline V gene data show CDR1 as SGHRS and CDR2 as YFSETQ. CDR3: CASSLEGGRVIDTQYF. Here the CDR3 DNA reads TGCGCCAGCAGCTTGGAGGGCGGGAGAGTGATAGATACGCAGTATTTT.

The chain joins TRBV18 to TRBJ1-2, with 7 bases lining up with TRBD1. This CDR3 spans 15 amino acids. Germline CDR1 is KGHSH and CDR2 is LQKENI. With 2 bases clipped from V and 4 bases from J, the junction kept 7 bases outside the gene matches. CDR3 sequence: CASSPNPGQTYGYTF. The CDR3 coding sequence is TGTGCCAGCTCACCAAATCCGGGACAGACCTATGGCTACACCTTC.

The chain has TRBV28 and TRBJ2-1; TRBD2 aligns across 7 bases. CDR3 size: 18 residues. V shed 5 bases and J 0 bases; nucleotides not matched to a gene: 13. Germline assignment: CDR1 MDHEN and CDR2 SYDVKM. The CDR3 DNA reads TGTGCCAGCAGTCCCCTGGGGGTAGCGGGTCTCTCCTACAATGAGCAGTTCTTC. This translates into CASSPLGVAGLSYNEQFF.

As DNA, the CDR3 is TGTGCCAGCAGCGTAGGGCTCAGGGGTCCCGACTCTGGAAACACCATATATTTT. This codes for CASSVGLRGPDSGNTIYF. The rearrangement joins TRBV9 to TRBJ1-3; weak D call: TRBD1 (6 bases). Germline lookup yields CDR1 SGDLS and CDR2 YYNGEE. V dropped 0 bases and J dropped 0 bases, with 16 bases sitting between them. This CDR3 is 18 amino acids long.

CDR3 amino acids: CASHTGDSNQPQHF. CDR3 coding DNA: TGCGCCAGTCATACAGGGGATAGCAATCAGCCCCAGCATTTT. The V call is TRBV10-1, the J call TRBJ1-5; the match to TRBD1 covers 7 bases. Unmatched junction bases numbered 5, after V lost 9 bases and J lost 0 bases. This CDR3 has 14 amino acids. Germline lookup yields CDR1 WNHNN and CDR2 SYGVQD (reference sequence).

The V and J genes are TRBV5-8 and TRBJ2-1; 8 nucleotides agree with TRBD2. The CDR3 has 17 amino acids. In germline, CDR1 is SGHTS, CDR2 YDEGEE. V lost 6 bases and J lost 0; bases outside the gene matches: 11. This chain's CDR3 is CASTNGVLAGSYNEQFF. CDR3 nucleotide sequence: TGTGCCAGCACAAATGGGGTGCTAGCGGGCTCCTACAATGAGCAGTTCTTC.

The rearrangement uses TRBV10-3 and TRBJ1-1; tentative D call: TRBD1 (5 bases). This CDR3 spans 15 amino acids. Germline V gene sequence: CDR1 ENHRY, CDR2 SYGVKD. V was cut by 3 bases and J by 4 bases, with 15 bases left in between. The CDR3 DNA is TGTGCCATCAGTGACCCCAATGGGGCCGGCACTGAAGCTTTCTTT. Protein product: CAISDPNGAGTEAFF.

The chain recombines TRBV10-2 with TRBJ2-5, with a weak D call TRBD1 (6 bases). The CDR3 has 13 residues. V was trimmed by 5 bases and J by 2 bases, leaving 9 bases between them. The germline V gene encodes CDR1 WSHSY and CDR2 SAAADI. The CDR3 nucleotides read TGCGCCAGCAGTTCTGGGACACAAGAGACCCAGTACTTC. It codes for CASSSGTQETQYF.

This clone has a single count. The V call is TRBV5-1, the J call TRBJ2-1; 15 bases fit TRBD2. There are 18 residues in the CDR3. Trimming cost V 2 bases and J 0 bases; bases outside gene matches: 3. Germline CDR1 SGHRS, CDR2 YFSETQ. CDR3 sequence reads: CASSFGLAGGRSYNEQFF. In nucleotides, the CDR3 is TGCGCCAGCAGCTTCGGACTAGCGGGGGGGCGCTCCTACAATGAGCAGTTCTTC.

About this clone itself: At one of its ends the junction is not consistent with the germline gene, which may arise from a read error. The chain has TRBV6-1 and TRBJ1-4; 7 nucleotides agree with TRBD1. The CDR3 is 15 residues long. Germline V gene data show CDR1 as MNHNS and CDR2 as SASEGT. Here the CDR3 reads CASREGTAFNEKLFF. Here the CDR3 DNA reads TGTGCCAGCAGGGAAGGGACAGCCTTTAATGAAAAACTGTTTTTT.

The sample holds one count of this clone. The sample has other DNA sequences that encode this CDR3 too. The V gene is TRBV5-1, the J gene TRBJ2-5, with 11 positions matching TRBD2. V lost 4 bases to trimming and J lost 4 bases; unmatched junction nucleotides: 3. Germline V gene sequence: CDR1 SGHRS, CDR2 YFSETQ. The CDR3 is 14 amino acids. Written as DNA, the CDR3 is TGCGCCAGCAGCCCAGGACTAGCGGGAGAGACCCAGTACTTC. Amino acids: CASSPGLAGETQYF.

The chain uses TRBV7-9 and TRBJ1-1; D not certain. Germline CDR1 is SEHNR and CDR2 is FQNEAQ (reference sequence). The V end lost 2 bases, the J end lost 5 bases, and 12 bases lay between the germline ends. The CDR3 covers 14 residues. The CDR3 region is CASSLQAVETEAFF. The CDR3 bases are TGTGCCAGCAGCTTACAGGCCGTCGAAACTGAAGCTTTCTTT.

This rearrangement joins TRBV5-1 to TRBJ2-3; D gene uncertain. V was trimmed by 0 bases and J by 6 bases, leaving 11 bases between them. This CDR3 region has 14 residues. The germline gives CDR1 SGHRS, CDR2 YFSETQ. CDR3 sequence: CASSLAYSGDTQYF. CDR3 DNA: TGCGCCAGCAGCTTGGCCTACAGTGGGGATACGCAGTATTTT.

The table lists this clone with a count of one. The V and J genes are TRBV7-9 and TRBJ1-1; D gene ambiguous. From germline, CDR1 is SEHNR and CDR2 FQNEAQ (reference sequence). The ends were cut back, 5 bases at V and 8 bases at J, with 12 bases in the middle. This CDR3 has 12 amino acids. Here the CDR3 DNA reads TGTGCCAGCAGCCTATCGGGGATCGAAGCTTTCTTT. Amino acids: CASSLSGIEAFF.